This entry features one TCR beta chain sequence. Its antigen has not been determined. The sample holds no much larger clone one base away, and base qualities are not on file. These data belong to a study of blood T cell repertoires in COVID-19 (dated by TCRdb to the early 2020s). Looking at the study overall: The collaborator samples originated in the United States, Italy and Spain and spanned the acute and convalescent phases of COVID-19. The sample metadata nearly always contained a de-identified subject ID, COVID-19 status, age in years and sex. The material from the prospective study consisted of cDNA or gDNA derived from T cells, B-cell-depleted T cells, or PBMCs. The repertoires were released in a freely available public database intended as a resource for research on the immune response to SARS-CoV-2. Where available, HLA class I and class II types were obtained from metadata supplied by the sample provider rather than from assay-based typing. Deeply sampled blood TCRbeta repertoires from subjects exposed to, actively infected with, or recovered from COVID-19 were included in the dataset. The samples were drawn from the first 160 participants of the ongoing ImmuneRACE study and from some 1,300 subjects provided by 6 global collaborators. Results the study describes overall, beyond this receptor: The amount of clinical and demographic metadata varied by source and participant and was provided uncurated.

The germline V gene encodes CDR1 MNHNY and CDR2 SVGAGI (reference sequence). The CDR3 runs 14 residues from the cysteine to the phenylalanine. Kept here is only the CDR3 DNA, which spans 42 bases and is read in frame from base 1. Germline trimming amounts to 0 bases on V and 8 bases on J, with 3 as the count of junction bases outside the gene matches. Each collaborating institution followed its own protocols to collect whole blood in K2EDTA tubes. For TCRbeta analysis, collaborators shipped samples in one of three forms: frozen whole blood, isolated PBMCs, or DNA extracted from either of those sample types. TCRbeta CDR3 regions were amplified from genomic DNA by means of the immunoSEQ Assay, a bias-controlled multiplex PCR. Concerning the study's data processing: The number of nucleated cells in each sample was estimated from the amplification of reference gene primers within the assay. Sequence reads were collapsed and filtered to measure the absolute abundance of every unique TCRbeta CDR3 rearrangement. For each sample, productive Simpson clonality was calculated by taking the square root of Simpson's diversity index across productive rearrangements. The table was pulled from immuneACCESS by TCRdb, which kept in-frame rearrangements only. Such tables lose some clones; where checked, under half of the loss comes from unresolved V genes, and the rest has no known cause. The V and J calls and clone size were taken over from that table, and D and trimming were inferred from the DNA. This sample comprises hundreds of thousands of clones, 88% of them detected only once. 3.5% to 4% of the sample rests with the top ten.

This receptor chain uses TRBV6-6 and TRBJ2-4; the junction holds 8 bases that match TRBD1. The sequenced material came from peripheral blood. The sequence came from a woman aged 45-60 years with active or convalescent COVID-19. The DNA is TGTGCCAGCAGTTACTCGGGACAGGAAGACATTCAGTACTTC. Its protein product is CASSYSGQEDIQYF.